Below, one T cell receptor beta chain is given with its context. The antigen is unknown. The assay that was used to sequence DNA from cultured CD4+ T cells was the Oncomine TCR Beta short-read assay. TCRdb reanalysed the PCR reads using MiXCR and keeps one entry per CDR3 protein. Of around 15,000 distinct CDR3 sequences listed, around 78% were seen once; the top ten hold approximately 11%. This sample stems from a study of vaccination and CD4 T cells after COVID-19. The treatment was: roughly ten-day PBMC culture with coronavirus spike peptide pools or control peptides (ViraFEST assay). ViraFEST used peptide pools to expand antigen-specific T cells, then sequenced TCRs. V was pared by 1 base and J by 2 bases, with 14 bases between. Germline V CDR1 and CDR2: DFQATT, SNEGSKA (reference sequence). CDR3 length equals 15 residues.

The chain combines TRBV20-1 with TRBJ2-5; maybe TRBD2 (6 bases). This clonotype was sampled from a human donor who had recovered from COVID-19. Sequencing was carried out using CD4+ T cells from blood, cultured in vitro. CDR3 in amino acids: CSARVEGKGQETQYF. The CDR3 DNA follows: TGCAGTGCTAGAGTGGAGGGTAAGGGGCAAGAGACCCAGTACTTC.